Listed here are 3 T cell receptor beta chains from one sample, sequenced in a study of blood T cell repertoires in COVID-19. Only in-frame clones appear in the TCRdb table, and some are missing; sequencing was by immunoSEQ multiplex PCR. The table lists some 210,000 clones, around 82% of them singletons. Sequenced: PBMCs or T cells enriched from blood (not recorded which). The receptors were sampled from a man in his thirties or forties with acute COVID-19.

The chain joins TRBV4-1 to TRBJ1-2, with D tentatively TRBD1 (6 bases). Germline V gives CDR1 MGHRA, CDR2 YSYEKL. The ends were cut back, 0 bases at V and 4 bases at J, with 12 bases in the middle. CDR3 length equals 15 residues. The CDR3 DNA is TGCGCCAGCAGCCAAGATCCGGGGGGCCTCTATGGCTACACCTTC. Translated: CASSQDPGGLYGYTF.

The chain joins TRBV5-1 to TRBJ1-1, with 7 bases matching TRBD1. J lost 11 bases, V lost 0 bases, and 10 bases had no gene match. Germline CDR1 reads SGHRS; CDR2 reads YFSETQ. This CDR3 is built from 14 residues. CDR3 in DNA: TGCGCCAGCAGCTTGGCTGGGACAGCTCCCGAGGCTTTCTTT. Residues: CASSLAGTAPEAFF.

This clone occurred once. This chain connects TRBV10-3 to TRBJ1-1; tentative D call: TRBD1 (6 bases). Trimming took off 1 base at V and 4 bases at J, with 16 bases between the two ends. Germline assignment: CDR1 ENHRY and CDR2 SYGVKD. CDR3 size: 16 residues. CDR3 residues: CAISEYRSGDGTEAFF. The CDR3 nucleotides are TGTGCCATCAGTGAGTATAGGTCAGGGGATGGCACTGAAGCTTTCTTT.